Given below is one T cell receptor (beta chain) in context. The data derive from a study of blood T cell repertoires in COVID-19. TCRdb keeps only in-frame clones here, not all; method: immunoSEQ multiplex PCR. The profile shows about 150,000 clones, around 80% of them singletons. The TCR originated in a woman aged 45-65 years who had recovered from COVID-19. Sample: PBMCs or T cells enriched from blood (not recorded which).

CDR3 nucleotide sequence: TGTGCCAGCAGCGTACCGGGACAGGGGATTGAAAAACTGTTTTTT. Translation gives CASSVPGQGIEKLFF. The V gene is TRBV7-9, the J gene TRBJ1-4; 10 bases match TRBD1. The CDR3 is 15 residues long. J lost 7 bases, V lost 5 bases, and 7 bases had no gene match. Looked up from germline, CDR1 is SEHNR and CDR2 is FQNEAQ (reference sequence).